The present TCR beta chain was sequenced within a study of blood T cell repertoires in COVID-19. The trim removed 3 bases at V and 2 bases at J, leaving 4 bases unmatched. From germline, CDR1 is SGHVS and CDR2 FQNEAQ. CDR3 length equals 16 residues. In the original analysis: Reference gene primer amplification yielded estimated nucleated cell counts. TCRdb's table, derived via immunoSEQ multiplex PCR, lists solely in-frame clones and lacks some. From that table come the V and J calls and clone size; the DNA was used to work out D and trimming. Here the sample spans fewer than 100,000 clones, approximately 78% being singletons.

Sequencing was carried out using peripheral blood. The sequence was obtained from a human donor in a cohort sampled during active COVID-19. J is TRBJ2-2 and V is TRBV7-8; 9 positions match TRBD1. The CDR3 is CASSFPGQGNTGELFF. CDR3 in DNA: TGTGCCAGCAGCTTTCCGGGACAGGGAAACACCGGGGAGCTGTTTTTT. Full variable domain (rest looked up from reference TRBV7-8 and TRBJ2-2): GAGVSQSPRYKVAKRGQDVALRCDPISGHVSLFWYQQALGQGPEFLTYFQNEAQLDKSGLPSDRFFAERPEGSVSTLKIQRTQQEDSAVYLCASSFPGQGNTGELFFGEGSRLTVL.